This T cell receptor (beta chain) was obtained from a study of human T cells and chemical hapten exposure. The study, taken as a whole, reports: Versus controls, significantly more large CDR3 similarity clusters arose from expanded TCRs.

This CDR3 is 18 amino acids long. Germline CDR1 SQVTM, CDR2 ANQGSEA. V was shortened by 1 base and J by 0 bases, with 19 bases between the two germline ends. Time point noted: patch test 1, 2 weeks after DPC sensitization. The sample's treatment: therapeutic diphenylcyclopropenone sensitization with weekly scalp DPC. MiXCR was run by TCRdb on the RACE reads, yielding one entry per CDR3 protein. The sample contains roughly 86,000 distinct CDR3 sequences, roughly a tenth of which appear only once. This clonotype was seen ten or more times. The target antigen is unknown. This clonotype originated in a man between 40 and 49 years old with alopecia areata. Some clones in this sample may be carry-over from other donors' samples. Sample: whole blood, taken in connection with sensitization to the hapten diphenylcyclopropenone (DPC). The chain couples TRBV29-1 to TRBJ2-1, with D uncertain. In nucleotides, the CDR3 is TGCAGCGTTGAAGCTCAAAGACCTGGCGGTAACTCCTACAATGAGCAGTTCTTC. The encoded protein is CSVEAQRPGGNSYNEQFF.